This T cell receptor (beta chain) was profiled in a study of shared clonotypes between healthy human individuals. This CDR3 has 14 residues. V lost 4 bases and J lost 7; bases outside the gene matches: 3. In germline, CDR1 is SGHNT, CDR2 YYREEE (reference sequence). This clone was observed a handful of times. Using immunoSEQ multiplex PCR, the repertoire was profiled, and TCRdb retains in-frame clones only, with some absent. The sample shows about 1.1 million clones, about 80% of them seen only once. Sequencing was done on a sample of memory CD4+ T cells from PBMCs. Documented subset: CD45RA-negative fraction. This sequence joins TRBV5-4 and TRBJ1-4; TRBD1 matches at 11 bases. The TCR sequence derives from a man aged 18 to 30 in good health. Some clones in this sample may be carry-over from other donors' samples. Here the CDR3 DNA reads TGTGCCAGCAGCACCGGGACAGGGGGTGAAAAACTGTTTTTT. This codes for CASSTGTGGEKLFF. Variable domain in full (rest from reference TRBV5-4 and TRBJ1-4): ETGVTQSPTHLIKTRGQQVTLRCSSQSGHNTVSWYQQALGQGPQFIFQYYREEENGRGNFPPRFSGLQFPNYSSELNVNALELDDSALYLCASSTGTGGEKLFFGSGTQLSVL.